A selection of T cell receptor beta chains follows, all from one sample in a study of blood T cell repertoires in COVID-19. Clones were read by immunoSEQ multiplex PCR, and TCRdb kept only the in-frame ones, dropping some. The sample lists about 110,000 clones; approximately 82% were seen once. Input material: peripheral blood. Every receptor here comes from a woman between 65 and 79 years old with acute or convalescent COVID-19. Both conserved end residues are part of each CDR3. Fields, in order: CDR3 protein, CDR3 DNA, D gene, clone size, J gene, V gene. A D gene is named only where the DNA matches it firmly. Part of the rows lack a size; the others show once, few, many or a class for expanded clones.

CDR3 protein: CASSGDTISNTGELFF
CDR3 DNA: TGTGCCAGCAGTGGGGACACGATTTCGAACACCGGGGAGCTGTTTTTT
D gene: NA
clone size: once
J gene: TRBJ2-2
V gene: TRBV2

CDR3 protein: CASSYQSRGINYGYTF
CDR3 DNA: TGTGCCAGCAGTTATCAATCGCGGGGGATAAACTATGGCTACACCTTC
D gene: NA
clone size: NA
J gene: TRBJ1-2
V gene: TRBV6-2/TRBV6-3

CDR3 protein: CASSAGRAYGYTF
CDR3 DNA: TGTGCCAGCAGCGCGGGCAGGGCCTATGGCTACACCTTC
D gene: NA
clone size: NA
J gene: TRBJ1-2
V gene: TRBV9

CDR3 protein: CASSLGTGGENEQFF
CDR3 DNA: TGTGCCAGCAGCTTAGGTACAGGGGGCGAGAATGAGCAGTTCTTC
D gene: TRBD1
clone size: NA
J gene: TRBJ2-1
V gene: TRBV7-9

CDR3 protein: CASTARGTDTEAFF
CDR3 DNA: TGTGCCAGCACCGCCAGGGGGACGGACACTGAAGCTTTCTTT
D gene: TRBD1
clone size: once
J gene: TRBJ1-1
V gene: TRBV3-1/TRBV3-2

CDR3 protein: CASSSTGWTDYGYTF
CDR3 DNA: TGTGCCAGCAGCTCAACAGGGTGGACAGACTATGGCTACACCTTC
D gene: NA
clone size: few
J gene: TRBJ1-2
V gene: TRBV7-2

CDR3 protein: CASSFSDEQFF
CDR3 DNA: TGTGCCAGCAGCTTTAGTGATGAGCAGTTCTTC
D gene: NA
clone size: NA
J gene: TRBJ2-1
V gene: TRBV7-9

CDR3 protein: CASRRGTDTGELFF
CDR3 DNA: TGTGCCAGCAGACGCGGGACGGACACCGGGGAGCTGTTTTTT
D gene: NA
clone size: NA
J gene: TRBJ2-2
V gene: TRBV28

CDR3 protein: CASSWTGDSNQPQHF
CDR3 DNA: TGTGCCAGTAGCTGGACAGGGGATAGCAATCAGCCCCAGCATTTT
D gene: TRBD1
clone size: NA
J gene: TRBJ1-5
V gene: TRBV19

CDR3 protein: CASSYPRRPDTQYF
CDR3 DNA: TGTGCCAGCAGTTACCCCCGGCGGCCAGATACGCAGTATTTT
D gene: NA
clone size: once
J gene: TRBJ2-3
V gene: TRBV6-2/TRBV6-3

CDR3 protein: CASSTGGLGYTF
CDR3 DNA: TGTGCCAGTTCGACAGGGGGCTTAGGCTACACCTTC
D gene: TRBD1
clone size: NA
J gene: TRBJ1-2
V gene: TRBV19

CDR3 protein: CATSDWTGTKETQYF
CDR3 DNA: TGTGCCACCAGTGATTGGACAGGGACTAAAGAGACCCAGTACTTC
D gene: NA
clone size: NA
J gene: TRBJ2-5
V gene: TRBV24-1

CDR3 protein: CASSLGTGGEKLFF
CDR3 DNA: TGCGCCAGCAGCTTGGGGACAGGGGGTGAAAAACTGTTTTTT
D gene: TRBD1
clone size: NA
J gene: TRBJ1-4
V gene: TRBV5-1